A single sample gave rise to the 7 T cell receptor beta chains below, sequenced in a study of T cells in Graves' hyperthyroidism and ophthalmopathy. The source material, RNA transcripts, was used to amplify TCR beta CDR3 regions. HTBI primers were used for first-round RT-PCR of the TCR CDR3. In TCRdb, the multiplex PCR reads were re-called with MiXCR into one record per CDR3 protein. The sample records approximately 600,000 distinct CDR3 sequences, more than 20% being singletons. Sequencing was carried out using blood. The receptors shown here come from a man aged 25-40 years with Graves' ophthalmopathy.

This clonotype was seen more than once but under ten times. The rearrangement joins TRBV24-1 to TRBJ2-3; D is ambiguous. There are 16 residues in the CDR3. V lost 1 base and J 8 bases, leaving 18 bases between the germline ends. The V gene's germline CDR1 is KGHDR and CDR2 SFDVKD. This CDR3 reads CATSDFNGPPPGTQYF. CDR3 nucleotide sequence: TGTGCCACCAGTGATTTCAACGGGCCCCCGCCAGGTACGCAGTATTTT.

A note on this clonotype: This clone may be a read error of a much larger clone one base away. The chain recombines TRBV12-3 or TRBV12-4 with TRBJ1-1; a weak D match, TRBD1 (6 bases). Deletions cut 6 bases from V and 7 bases from J, with 24 bases between. The CDR3 has 16 residues. In nucleotides, the CDR3 is TGTGCCAGCAGCCCGTTGGGACACTCCCCGGGCATTGAAGCTTTCTTT. It codes for CASSPLGHSPGIEAFF.

This clonotype was observed a handful of times. This rearrangement joins TRBV5-1 to TRBJ1-1; D is perhaps TRBD1 (5 bases). The CDR3 has 16 amino acids. CDR1 is SGHRS, CDR2 YFSETQ, per germline. V dropped 5 bases and J dropped 4 bases, with 21 bases sitting between them. CDR3 residues: CASRFLGEGEITEAFF. The CDR3 nucleotides are TGCGCCAGCAGATTCTTAGGGGAAGGAGAGATCACTGAAGCTTTCTTT. Full variable domain (missing parts from reference TRBV5-1 and TRBJ1-1): KAGVTQTPRYLIKTRGQQVTLSCSPISGHRSVSWYQQTPGQGLQFLFEYFSETQRNKGNFPGRFSGRQFSNSRSEMNVSTLELGDSALYLCASRFLGEGEITEAFFGQGTRLTVV.

Only a few counts were recorded for this clonotype. The chain combines TRBV11-2 with TRBJ1-2; TRBD1 is a possible D gene (5 bases). V gave up 3 bases and J gave up 5 bases, with 22 bases separating them. Per germline, CDR1 SGHAT and CDR2 FQNNGV. This CDR3 spans 17 amino acids. The CDR3 reads CASSFSGTLWGEYGYTF. DNA for the CDR3: TGTGCCAGCAGCTTTAGTGGCACCCTCTGGGGCGAATATGGCTACACCTTC.

The chain links TRBV7-2 to TRBJ1-4; D remains unclear. The V end lost 3 bases, the J end lost 8 bases, and 13 bases lay between the germline ends. This CDR3 comprises 14 residues. Germline CDR1 and CDR2: SGHTA and FQGNSA. CDR3 DNA: TGTGCCAGCAGCTTTGGGTTGCAGGAGGAAAAACTGTTTTTT. Translation gives CASSFGLQEEKLFF. Variable domain in full (rest from reference TRBV7-2 and TRBJ1-4): GAGVSQSPSNKVTEKGKDVELRCDPISGHTALYWYRQSLGQGLEFLIYFQGNSAPDKSGLPSDRFSAERTGGSVSTLTIQRTQQEDSAVYLCASSFGLQEEKLFFGSGTQLSVL.

Concerning this clonotype: The junction does not match germline at one end; this may be a read error. This chain joins TRBV4-3 and TRBJ2-5, with D perhaps matching TRBD1 (5 bases). The CDR3 is made up of 15 amino acids. Looked up from germline, CDR1 is LGHNA and CDR2 is YSLEER. This CDR3 reads CTSSQGAGYQETQYF. CDR3 nucleotides: TGCACCAGCAGCCAAGGGGCAGGCTACCAAGAGACCCAGTACTTC.

This clonotype showed up just a few times. The chain employs TRBV2 and TRBJ1-2; D is undetermined. CDR3 length: 15 amino acids. Germline-derived CDR1 and CDR2 are SNHLY and FYNNEI. V was shortened by 6 bases and J by 3 bases, with 17 bases between the two germline ends. The CDR3 region has the DNA TGTGCCAGCAGACCTCCCGTAGGCCCAGACTATGGCTACACCTTC. As protein: CASRPPVGPDYGYTF. The full variable domain, in which reference TRBV2 and TRBJ1-2 provide the parts outside the CDR3, is EPEVTQTPSHQVTQMGQEVILRCVPISNHLYFYWYRQILGQKVEFLVSFYNNEISEKSEIFDDQFSVERPDGSNFTLKIRSTKLEDSAMYFCASRPPVGPDYGYTFGSGTRLTVV.